This T cell receptor (beta chain) was sequenced for a study of Ad26.COV2.S vaccination and SARS-CoV-2 variants. As for the study in general: In the COV1001 trial, the donor was in the Ad26.COV2.S arm. Ad26.COV2.S was injected intramuscularly once or twice, 56 days apart.

TCRdb keeps only in-frame clones here, not all; method: immunoSEQ multiplex PCR. The table shows about 350,000 clones, with roughly 81% occurring only once. J lost 3 bases, V lost 1 base, and 13 bases had no gene match. This CDR3 has 19 residues. CDR1 and CDR2 (germline): SGHAT, FQNNGV. Documented treatment: roughly 20 received Ad26.COV2.S at low or high dose, single or two shots; about 5 received placebo; per-sample allocation not given. Collection of the samples took place on day 63 after the first injection of vaccine or placebo. Within Boston, the person who donated was an adult of 18-55 years. Participants' vaccine, an Ad26 vector, delivered Wuhan-strain SARS-CoV-2 spike.

This chain uses TRBV11-2 with TRBJ2-2; 8 bases agree with TRBD2. The sample consisted of peripheral blood, taken in a trial of Ad26.COV2.S vaccine versus placebo. The sequence was collected from a person aged 18 to 59 who received the Ad26.COV2.S COVID-19 vaccine or a placebo. CDR3 coding DNA: TGTGCCAGCAGCTTAGCGTGGACTAGCTTAAACCCCTACACCGGGGAGCTGTTTTTT. It encodes CASSLAWTSLNPYTGELFF.